This T cell receptor beta chain was recovered during a study of blood T cell repertoires in COVID-19. Study information: There were acute and convalescent COVID-19 samples, and they came from the United States, Italy and Spain. PBMCs, B-cell-depleted T cells, or T cells provided the cDNA or gDNA that made up the material.

Under the authors' procedure: Estimation of nucleated cell counts was performed using reference gene primer amplification. TCRdb keeps only in-frame clones here, not all; method: immunoSEQ multiplex PCR. V, J and clone size reflect that table, while D and trimming were determined from the DNA. Among roughly 150,000 clones listed, about nine tenths were seen once. What was sequenced was peripheral blood. The sequence was collected from a human donor in a cohort sampled during active COVID-19.

In DNA, the CDR3 is TGTGCCAGCAGCACCCGCTGGGGCCCCCATAGCAATCAGCCCCAGCATTTT. Amino acid sequence: CASSTRWGPHSNQPQHF. The chain carries TRBV5-6 and TRBJ1-5, with TRBD1 as a possible D gene (5 bases). Germline V CDR1 and CDR2: SGHDT, YYEEEE. V lost 4 bases and J 0 bases, leaving 17 bases between the germline ends. The CDR3 runs to 17 residues. Full variable domain (remainder filled in from reference TRBV5-6 and TRBJ1-5): DAGVTQSPTHLIKTRGQQVTLRCSPKSGHDTVSWYQQALGQGPQFIFQYYEEEERQRGNFPDRFSGHQFPNYSSELNVNALLLGDSALYLCASSTRWGPHSNQPQHFGDGTRLSIL.